Below, one TCR beta chain is given with its context. Which antigen it targets is not known. Nothing much larger sits one base from this clone, and base qualities are not available. These data belong to a study of shared clonotypes between healthy human individuals (dated by TCRdb to the early 2020s). Context from the whole study: Three men and two women, aged 18 to 49 years, made up the cohort. For each donor, three plates each were used for CD4 naive and CD4 memory, two plates were used for CD8 naive, and one plate was used for CD8 memory. To estimate repertoire size and how much clonotypes are shared between individuals, the study performed deep sequencing of blood TCR repertoires from roughly five healthy adults. Different laboratories and diverse techniques were used to prepare libraries and sequence TCR repertoires, to increase sequencing depth and limit assay-specific biases. Each donor's leukapheresis produced roughly between roughly 0.94 and 9.5 billion PBMCs. Beyond this particular receptor, the publication reports: When a handful of donors were compared, the shared fraction of clonotypes was about 5% for naive CD4, about 4% for naive CD8, more than 2% for memory CD4, and roughly 0.4% for memory CD8. Rarefaction of sorted-subset datasets indicated incomplete sequencing despite the large sequencing depth. Based on pairwise subsampling, the degree of clonotype sharing among donors was expected to be affected by sequencing depth. Sampling was limited to blood, and TCR repertoires in tissue likely differ from TCR repertoires in blood. Clonotypes shared by all four sorted-subset donors showed higher generation probabilities than non-shared clonotypes. Because the study included only a small number of donors, the genetic and exposure-history diversity represented was limited. Estimated clonotype richness was generally larger for naive than for memory subsets.

CD8 naive samples were obtained by positive selection for CCR7 among CD45RO-negative cells, yielding a CD45RA+CCR7+ population from which TemRA cells were excluded. Donors were healthy HIV-negative adults with no recently reported acute infections or vaccinations. Every donor was a Caucasian adult living in Nashville, Tennessee, USA. After blood collection by leukapheresis, PBMCs were isolated using Ficoll-Histopaque density gradient centrifugation and then cryopreserved in the vapor phase of liquid nitrogen. Analytical flow cytometry was used to check the purity and quantity of every magnetically sorted T cell population. Genomic DNA was isolated from every sorted fraction and measured by UV absorbance on a Nanodrop 2000c. TCR CDR3 regions were amplified from genomic DNA by multiplex PCR using the deep immunoSEQ assay. For each cell subset, the extracted genomic DNA was distributed evenly across all wells of several immunoSEQ 96-well plates, and each plate served as one replicate. For sorted subsets, roughly 200 ng of genomic DNA, equivalent to around 29,000 T cell genomes, went into each replicate PCR. The purified libraries were quantified using a Qubit 3.0 fluorometer, sized with a Bioanalyzer 2100, and then quantified again using the KAPA Library Quantification kit. A separate single-read 150-cycle Illumina NextSeq 550 flow cell was used to sequence each immunoSEQ 96-well plate. Regarding the original processing steps: Because the immunoSEQ output included only junctional sequences and no quality scores, the filtering could not be the same as the filtering used for full-length reads. To assign V/J genes and CDR3, sequences were annotated against IMGT germline references using PyIR, a Python wrapper for IgBLAST v1.9. Any read was removed if the V/J assignment was weak (E-value above 1e-6), the CDR3 was missing, or the read contained stop codons, out-of-frame junctions, or ambiguous translated residues. V3J clonotypes were defined by identical inferred V gene, J gene, and CDR3 amino acid sequence. Percentage overlap between repertoires was computed as shared unique clonotypes divided by the size of the smaller repertoire. Richness of each repertoire was evaluated using RTK rarefaction, the Chao1 estimator, and Recon v2.1 estimates of unobserved clonotypes. Generation probabilities for all TCRbeta clonotypes obtained by the gDNA method from a few donors were computed using OLGA. TCRdb stores this immuneACCESS table with in-frame sequences only. Part of the clones is absent; in the studies checked, under half of the shortfall reflects unresolved V genes, and no reason is known for the rest. Clonal size and the V and J genes are those of that table, whereas D and trimming came from the DNA. Within this sample are approximately 2,000,000 clones, with around 93% of them counted one time only. In total, the top ten clones hold 1.5% to 2% of the sample.

From the cysteine up to the phenylalanine, the CDR3 has a length of 16 residues. The CDR3 DNA has 48 bases and is translated from base 1. CDR1 and CDR2 are drawn from the germline V gene (reference sequence): SEHNR, FQNEAQ. The V end loses 5 bases and the J end loses 3 bases, and a stretch of 17 bases separates them. This clonotype was obtained from a man aged 18 to 29 in good health. Some clones in this sample may be carry-over from other donors' samples. Sequencing was carried out using naive CD8+ T cells from PBMCs. Sample cell subset or site, as interpreted from the label and publication: CD45RA+CCR7+. The rearranged segments are TRBV7-9 and TRBJ1-3; the D gene is not confidently resolved. The nucleotide sequence is given as TGTGCCAGCAGCCGCTCGATGTGGGATTATGGAAACACCATATATTTT. The translation is CASSRSMWDYGNTIYF.